A selection of T cell receptor beta chains follows, all from one sample in a study of response to subunit inactivated influenza vaccine. TCRdb ran MiXCR on the RT-PCR reads and lists one entry per CDR3 protein. Counted here are roughly 700,000 distinct CDR3 sequences, around 14% occurring once; the ten biggest clones make up approximately 6.5%. The sequencing here drew on PBMCs from blood, taken approximately 15 days before vaccination. The receptor source for this set is a man aged 50-59 years who received an inactivated influenza vaccine. Both conserved end residues are part of each CDR3. Fields, in order: CDR3 protein, J gene, V gene.

CASSLSAKGTEAFF | TRBJ1-1 | TRBV5-1
CSVRPYRRKETQYF | TRBJ2-5 | TRBV29-1
CASSPSSGRAPGELFF | TRBJ2-2 | TRBV6-1
CASSLRWQETQYF | TRBJ2-5 | TRBV11-1
CSASSQGFQDSPLHF | TRBJ1-6 | TRBV20-1
CASSQVRTSTDTQYF | TRBJ2-3 | TRBV3-1
CASSAVGTGNTDTQYF | TRBJ2-3 | TRBV9
CASSLESRAGNIQYF | TRBJ2-4 | TRBV7-2
CASSALTGTAYNEQFF | TRBJ2-1 | TRBV25-1
CSAGGVYEQFF | TRBJ2-1 | TRBV20-1
CSVEDRDSSYEQYF | TRBJ2-7 | TRBV29-1
CASSYSSGNRYEQFF | TRBJ2-1 | TRBV6-2/TRBV6-3
CASSPSTGAYEQYF | TRBJ2-7 | TRBV5-1
CASSLNSRETGELFF | TRBJ2-2 | TRBV7-9
CASSLEPGQGNQPQHF | TRBJ1-5 | TRBV7-9
CASSLAHRGQYGYTF | TRBJ1-2 | TRBV28
CASSYSWAGLDEQFF | TRBJ2-1 | TRBV6-5
CASSIDFGQGSTEAFF | TRBJ1-1 | TRBV19
CASSPRTLSYEQYF | TRBJ2-7 | TRBV11-2
CASSLDVRTEAFF | TRBJ1-1 | TRBV5-1
CSAPPAGRGAKNIQYF | TRBJ2-4 | TRBV20-1
CSARLTSGKDTQYF | TRBJ2-3 | TRBV20-1
CASSYEIAGTSGPYEQYF | TRBJ2-7 | TRBV28
CASTPGGWGAKQFF | TRBJ2-1 | TRBV12-3/TRBV12-4
CSAFVSGSLRYNEQFF | TRBJ2-1 | TRBV20-1
CSARPGLSTDTQYF | TRBJ2-3 | TRBV20-1
CASSYSSLIKGGEQFF | TRBJ2-1 | TRBV6-5
CASSPGALTLYEQYF | TRBJ2-7 | TRBV27
CASRTGPNLRALHF | TRBJ1-6 | TRBV28
CASSYWSARVEQYF | TRBJ2-7 | TRBV6-2/TRBV6-3
CSARLAGIVTDTQYF | TRBJ2-3 | TRBV20-1
CASSSPLRGQKQPQHF | TRBJ1-5 | TRBV6-2/TRBV6-3
CASSLGQYTGELFF | TRBJ2-2 | TRBV11-2
CSVDHRGETQYF | TRBJ2-5 | TRBV29-1
CASSITGTEAFF | TRBJ1-1 | TRBV5-1
CASSERDGAYEQYF | TRBJ2-7 | TRBV6-1
CASSRMGGYYGYTF | TRBJ1-2 | TRBV7-2
CASSQVGRREQYF | TRBJ2-7 | TRBV14
CASNLSPGGSYNEQFF | TRBJ2-1 | TRBV5-1
CSVAPRLAGYNEQFF | TRBJ2-1 | TRBV29-1
CASSIGSSSTDTQYF | TRBJ2-3 | TRBV6-1
CASSVGTGRSSYNEQFF | TRBJ2-1 | TRBV6-2/TRBV6-3
CASSPHPGRIEETQYF | TRBJ2-5 | TRBV4-2
CASSLDPARLGNTIYF | TRBJ1-3 | TRBV11-2
CASSQSTSPQPQHF | TRBJ1-5 | TRBV3-1
CASSLDGPPYSNQPQHF | TRBJ1-5 | TRBV27
CASSPLWAGGVTDTQYF | TRBJ2-3 | TRBV6-1
CASSPWSETQYF | TRBJ2-5 | TRBV7-2
CASQKQGDTGELFF | TRBJ2-2 | TRBV6-1
CASSLRFRQGTMNTEAFF | TRBJ1-1 | TRBV11-1
CASSGGTGGWMNTEAFF | TRBJ1-1 | TRBV6-1
CASRLGSGRYEQFF | TRBJ2-1 | TRBV2
CASSSIQETQYF | TRBJ2-5 | TRBV12-3/TRBV12-4